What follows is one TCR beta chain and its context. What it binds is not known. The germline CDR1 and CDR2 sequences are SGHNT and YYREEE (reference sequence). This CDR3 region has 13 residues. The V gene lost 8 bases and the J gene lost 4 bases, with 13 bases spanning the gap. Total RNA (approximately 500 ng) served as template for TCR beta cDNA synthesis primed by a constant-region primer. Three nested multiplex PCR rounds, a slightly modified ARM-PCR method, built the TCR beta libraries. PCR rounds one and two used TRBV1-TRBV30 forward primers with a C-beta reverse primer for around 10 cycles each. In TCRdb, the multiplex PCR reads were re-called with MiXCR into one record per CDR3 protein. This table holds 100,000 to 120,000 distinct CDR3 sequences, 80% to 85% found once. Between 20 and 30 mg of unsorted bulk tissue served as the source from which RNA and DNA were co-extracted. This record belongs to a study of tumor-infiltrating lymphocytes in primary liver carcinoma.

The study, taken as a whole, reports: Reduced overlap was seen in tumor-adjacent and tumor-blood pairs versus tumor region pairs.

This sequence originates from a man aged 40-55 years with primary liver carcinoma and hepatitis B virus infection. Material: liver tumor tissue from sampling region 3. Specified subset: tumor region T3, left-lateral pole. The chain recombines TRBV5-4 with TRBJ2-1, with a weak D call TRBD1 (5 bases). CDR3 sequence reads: CARSVGQYNEQFF. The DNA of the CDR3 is TGTGCCAGGAGCGTGGGGCAGTACAATGAGCAGTTCTTC.